A single sample gave rise to the 12 T cell receptor beta chains below, sequenced in a study of neurological immune-mediated disorders. Each CDR3 protein gets one entry after TCRdb re-called the 5' RACE reads with MiXCR. The sample comprises 50,000 to 80,000 distinct CDR3 sequences, 3.5% to 5.5% of which are singletons, and under 7.5% rests with the top ten. The source material was PBMCs. These receptor sequences come from a man between 25 and 39 years old with multiple sclerosis.

This clonotype was detected a few times. CDR3 DNA sequence: TGCAGTGCTAGAGGACAGGGACCATCGAACACTGAAGCTTTCTTT. Amino acid sequence: CSARGQGPSNTEAFF. The chain is built from TRBV20-1 and TRBJ1-1; 7 nucleotides align to TRBD1. This CDR3 spans 15 amino acids. Germline V gene sequence: CDR1 DFQATT, CDR2 SNEGSKA (reference sequence). V lost 1 base and J lost 1; bases outside the gene matches: 6.

In this sample, this clonotype turned up a few times. At one end, the junction sequence differs from germline, possibly due to a read error. The chain recombines TRBV6-5 with TRBJ1-6; a possible D gene is TRBD1 (5 bases). The CDR3 totals 13 residues. The germline CDR1 and CDR2 sequences are MNHEY and SVGAGI. In DNA, the CDR3 is TGTGCCAGCAGCTCCGCGGGGGGATCACCCCTCAACTTT. It is translated as CASSSAGGSPLNF.

This clonotype was detected many times. The CDR3 DNA reads TGCGCCAGCAGCTTGGTTTCGGGGCCAGTAAACGCAGATACGCAGTATTTT. Protein: CASSLVSGPVNADTQYF. The V gene is TRBV5-1, the J gene TRBJ2-3, with D tentatively TRBD1 or TRBD2 (5 bases each). CDR1 SGHRS and CDR2 YFSETQ come from the germline V gene. The ends were cut back, 0 bases at V and 4 bases at J, with 18 bases in the middle. CDR3 length: 17 residues.

About this clonotype itself: A much larger clonotype is one base distant, so this may be a read error. V gene TRBV6-6 combines with J gene TRBJ1-1, with D possibly matching TRBD1 (5 bases). The CDR3 has 14 amino acids. The V end was cut by 5 bases, the J end by 4 bases, with 14 bases between. Per germline, CDR1 MNHNY and CDR2 SVGAGI (reference sequence). DNA of the CDR3: TGTGCCAGCAGTCCCGGAAAGGGGACCACTGAAGCTTTCTTT. Its protein product is CASSPGKGTTEAFF.

This clonotype was counted many times. The genes are TRBV12-3 or TRBV12-4 and TRBJ1-5; D remains unclear. Trimming took off 0 bases at V and 7 bases at J, with 13 bases between the two ends. The CDR3 spans 15 residues. The CDR3 region has the DNA TGTGCCAGCAGTTTAGCATGGCGAGTGGGGCAGCCCCAGCATTTT. It encodes CASSLAWRVGQPQHF.

This clonotype was counted ten times or more. J is TRBJ1-1 and V is TRBV5-1; a possible D gene is TRBD1 (5 bases). Per germline, CDR1 SGHRS and CDR2 YFSETQ. This CDR3 region has 14 residues. V lost 9 bases and J lost 5, with 20 bases in between. CDR3 residues: CATHSGTEGTEAFF. The CDR3 DNA reads TGCGCCACACATTCCGGGACGGAGGGGACTGAAGCTTTCTTT.

This clonotype was detected a few times. The rearrangement links TRBV20-1 to TRBJ1-1, with 9 bases lining up with TRBD1. This CDR3 is built from 14 residues. V lost 4 bases and J lost 5; bases outside the gene matches: 8. Germline CDR1 is DFQATT and CDR2 is SNEGSKA (reference sequence). The CDR3 loop is CSAKVGTGRTEAFF. In DNA, the CDR3 is TGCAGTGCTAAGGTCGGGACAGGGAGAACTGAAGCTTTCTTT.

In this sample, this clonotype turned up many times. J is TRBJ1-5 and V is TRBV18; no definite D call. V lost 3 bases to trimming and J lost 7 bases, with 16 bases between them. Germline CDR1 reads KGHSH; CDR2 reads LQKENI. The CDR3 totals 15 residues. CDR3 protein: CASSPGRGRLQPQHF. The DNA of the CDR3 is TGTGCCAGCTCACCGGGCCGAGGACGCCTACAGCCCCAGCATTTT.

This clonotype was detected many times. The gene calls are TRBV15 and TRBJ1-4; tentative D call: TRBD1 (5 bases). From germline, CDR1 is LNHNV and CDR2 YYDKDF (reference sequence). V lost 4 bases and J 8 bases, leaving 11 bases between the germline ends. The CDR3 covers 13 residues. The CDR3 sequence is CATSTNSGEKLFF. The CDR3 nucleotides read TGTGCCACCAGCACAAATTCAGGGGAAAAACTGTTTTTT.

This clonotype was counted ten times or more. The chain joins TRBV7-3 to TRBJ1-6, with a tentative D call TRBD1 (5 bases). V was cut by 5 bases and J by 10 bases, with 12 bases left in between. CDR3 length: 13 amino acids. The V gene's germline CDR1 is SGHTA and CDR2 FQGTGA. The CDR3 sequence: CASSHDSLSPLHF. The CDR3 DNA reads as TGTGCCAGCAGCCATGACAGTTTATCACCCCTCCACTTT.

This clonotype was counted many times. CDR3: CASSVSGHNSYEQYF. DNA of the CDR3: TGTGCCAGCAGTGTTTCAGGGCACAACTCCTACGAGCAGTACTTC. V is TRBV2 and J is TRBJ2-7; D perhaps matches TRBD1 (5 bases). This CDR3 region has 15 residues. The germline V gene encodes CDR1 SNHLY and CDR2 FYNNEI. V lost 4 bases to trimming and J lost 0 bases, with 13 bases between them.

This clonotype was counted only a few times. The chain employs TRBV4-1 and TRBJ2-7; D could derive from TRBD1 or TRBD2 (6 bases each). The germline V gene has CDR1 MGHRA and CDR2 YSYEKL. Deletions cut 5 bases from V and 0 bases from J, with 20 bases between. The CDR3 totals 17 residues. CDR3 in amino acids: CASSFQRGDRSSYEQYF. DNA for the CDR3: TGCGCCAGCAGCTTTCAGAGGGGGGACCGCAGCTCCTACGAGCAGTACTTC.